This TCR beta chain appears in the sequencing data of a study of blood T cell repertoires in COVID-19. Study overall: The United States, Italy and Spain were the sources of the acute and convalescent COVID-19 samples.

CDR3 size: 13 residues. CDR1 SQVTM and CDR2 ANQGSEA come from the germline V gene. V lost 6 bases, J lost 2 bases, and 5 bases stayed unmatched. All enrollees were roughly 18 to 89 years old and from about 24 US areas. All recovered Cohort 3 donors got two negative PCRs, got clearance, or saw symptom resolution. In the source study's methods: From reference gene primer amplification, estimates of nucleated cell counts were derived. Data came from immunoSEQ multiplex PCR; TCRdb stores just in-frame clones and leaves some out. For V, J and clone size, that table is used; D and trimming come from the DNA. The data contain 400,000 or so clones, 90% of them seen just once; the ten biggest clones take up about 0.6%.

The rearrangement links TRBV29-1 to TRBJ2-7, with 9 bases that match TRBD2. The source material was PBMCs or T cells enriched from blood (not recorded which). The sequence came from a man younger than 30 who had recovered from COVID-19. The CDR3 DNA is TGCAGCGTGGGGCTAGCGGGGCCCTACGAGCAGTACTTC. Its translation: CSVGLAGPYEQYF.